These 10 T cell receptor beta chains came from one sample sequenced in a study of T cells after yellow fever vaccination. In TCRdb, the 5' RACE reads were re-called with MiXCR into one record per CDR3 protein. The profile shows 300,000 or so distinct CDR3 sequences, around 6.8% of them singletons. Sequenced here: PBMCs, sampled roughly 47 days after the first yellow fever vaccination. The receptors shown here come from a man younger than 30 who received the YFV17D yellow fever vaccine.

This clonotype has only a few counts. The chain combines TRBV27 with TRBJ2-5; 7 nucleotides line up with TRBD2. This CDR3 region has 14 residues. After removal of 5 bases from V and 5 bases from J, the junction contained 8 bases not matched to a gene. The germline V gene encodes CDR1 MNHEY and CDR2 SMNVEV (reference sequence). The CDR3 spells CASSTVLARETQYF. CDR3 coding DNA: TGTGCCAGCAGTACAGTACTAGCGAGGGAGACCCAGTACTTC.

This clonotype was seen a handful of times. This rearrangement joins TRBV6-2 or TRBV6-3 to TRBJ2-2; either TRBD1 or TRBD2 may fit D (6 bases each). The germline CDR1 and CDR2 sequences are MNHEY and SVGEGT. The CDR3 has 16 residues. V gave up 2 bases and J gave up 3 bases, with 13 bases separating them. The DNA of the CDR3 is TGTGCCAGCAGTTACCTTCGGGGGCGACACACCGGGGAGCTGTTTTTT. Encoded protein: CASSYLRGRHTGELFF.

This sequence joins TRBV5-4 and TRBJ2-7, with 7 nucleotides matching TRBD1. V gave up 4 bases and J gave up 3 bases; unmatched junction bases: 10. Germline V CDR1 and CDR2: SGHNT, YYREEE (reference sequence). The CDR3 is 15 amino acids. The CDR3 is CASSREGTAIYEQYF. As DNA, the CDR3 is TGTGCCAGCAGCCGAGAGGGGACAGCGATCTACGAGCAGTACTTC.

This clonotype has a handful of counts. This chain connects TRBV18 to TRBJ1-2; D unresolved. The germline CDR1 and CDR2 sequences are KGHSH and LQKENI. V lost 0 bases and J 1 base, leaving 6 bases between the germline ends. This CDR3 comprises 14 residues. This CDR3 reads CASSPPSSNYGYTF. The CDR3 DNA reads as TGTGCCAGCTCACCACCTTCCAGTAACTATGGCTACACCTTC.

The chain couples TRBV4-3 to TRBJ2-7; 9 bases line up with TRBD2. Losses at the gene ends were 0 bases for V and 0 bases for J; bases not matched to a gene: 6. Looked up from germline, CDR1 is LGHNA and CDR2 is YSLEER. The CDR3 totals 17 residues. The CDR3 loop reads CASSQDERGASSYEQYF. CDR3 sequence (DNA): TGCGCCAGCAGCCAAGACGAGCGGGGGGCGAGCTCCTACGAGCAGTACTTC.

The chain couples TRBV12-3 or TRBV12-4 to TRBJ2-1; a possible D gene is TRBD2 (6 bases). Between the trimmed V and J ends, which lost 6 bases and 9 bases, there was a span of 6 bases. This CDR3 has 10 residues. CDR3 nucleotides: TGTGCCAGCAGGGGGGGTGAGCAGTTCTTC. Residues: CASRGGEQFF.

Only a few counts were recorded for this clonotype. The V gene is TRBV19, the J gene TRBJ2-3; 14 nucleotides line up with TRBD2. The V segment lost 4 bases and the J segment 1 base; nucleotides outside the gene matches: 4. The CDR3 loop spans 17 amino acids. CDR1 is LNHDA, CDR2 SQIVND, per germline (reference sequence). The CDR3 DNA reads TGTGCCAGTAGTAGACTAGCGGGGGGGCGAGGCACAGATACGCAGTATTTT. Its protein is CASSRLAGGRGTDTQYF.

This clonotype has more than one count but fewer than ten. The rearrangement links TRBV9 to TRBJ1-3; 9 nucleotides line up with TRBD1. V was clipped by 3 bases and J by 0 bases; unmatched bases: 13. The CDR3 covers 19 residues. Germline CDR1 is SGDLS and CDR2 is YYNGEE. The DNA of the CDR3 is TGTGCCAGCAGCGGCCCCGGGACAGGGATTTATACCTCTGGAAACACCATATATTTT. This gives the protein CASSGPGTGIYTSGNTIYF.

This clonotype was observed a handful of times. The V and J genes are TRBV28 and TRBJ1-2; D is ambiguous. The V gene lost 3 bases and the J gene lost 7 bases, with 6 bases spanning the gap. Germline V lookup: CDR1 MDHEN, CDR2 SYDVKM. The CDR3 contains 11 residues. As DNA, the CDR3 is TGTGCCAGCAGTTTGGGTTTTGGCTACACCTTC. It translates to CASSLGFGYTF.

This clonotype has just a few counts. The genes are TRBV3-1 and TRBJ2-7; either TRBD1 or TRBD2 may supply D (5 bases each). This CDR3 is built from 16 residues. The V gene lost 3 bases and the J gene lost 0 bases, with 15 bases spanning the gap. Germline V CDR1 and CDR2: LGHDT, YNNKEL (reference sequence). The CDR3 DNA follows: TGTGCCAGCAGCCATCCTTCGGGACGCCGCTCCTACGAGCAGTACTTC. Protein: CASSHPSGRRSYEQYF.